One T cell receptor beta chain is described in this entry. Its target is not known. The CDR3 totals 14 residues. V lost 7 bases and J 6 bases, leaving 16 bases between the germline ends. From germline, CDR1 is LNHDA and CDR2 SQIVND (reference sequence). PCR amplification relied on 60 Vbeta primers (plus 13 Jbeta primers). Libraries were prepared by immunoSEQ multiplex PCR; TCRdb keeps only in-frame clonotypes and omits some of them. The data contain fewer than 95,000 clones, about 63% of them singletons. These data come from a study of cytomegalovirus exposure and HLA in healthy donors. General study points: Through in vitro validation, three CMV-associated chains were shown to be specific for CMV antigens. Per a prior analysis, the majority of TCR beta V segments were productive roughly 90% or roughly 30% of the time. According to a later analysis, most TCR beta chains associated with CMV appeared HLA-restricted. Immune exposure information available was restricted to CMV serostatus.

Sample: PBMCs. The rearrangement uses TRBV19 and TRBJ1-5, with D possibly being TRBD1 (5 bases). This clonotype originated in a young woman in good health and CMV-seronegative. The CDR3 DNA is TGTGCCAGTACCATTAAGCAGGGAAGTCAGCCCCAGCATTTT. Amino acid sequence: CASTIKQGSQPQHF.